This TCR beta chain was documented in a study of siplizumab effects on memory and regulatory T cells. Regarding the study as a whole: In unstimulated cells, naive T cells appeared more diverse than memory T cells and seemed major alloresponse contributors. Confirmation that proliferating Tregs from siplizumab cultures had suppressive function was not obtained.

The assay was immunoSEQ multiplex PCR, and TCRdb's table has in-frame clones only and misses some. The sample yields about 110,000 clones, around nine tenths seen once. The germline V gene has CDR1 MGHRA and CDR2 YSYEKL. V lost 1 base, J lost 3 bases, and 12 bases stayed unmatched. The CDR3 sequence is 18 residues long. Points on this clone: Its antigen is still unknown.

The sequenced sample was CD4+ T cells sorted from blood. The rearrangement uses TRBV4-1 and TRBJ2-7; 10 nucleotides agree with TRBD2. This receptor was identified in a human donor in good health. This chain's CDR3 is CASSQASVGTSGNYEQYF. The CDR3, as DNA: TGCGCCAGCAGCCAAGCCAGTGTGGGTACTAGCGGGAACTACGAGCAGTACTTC.